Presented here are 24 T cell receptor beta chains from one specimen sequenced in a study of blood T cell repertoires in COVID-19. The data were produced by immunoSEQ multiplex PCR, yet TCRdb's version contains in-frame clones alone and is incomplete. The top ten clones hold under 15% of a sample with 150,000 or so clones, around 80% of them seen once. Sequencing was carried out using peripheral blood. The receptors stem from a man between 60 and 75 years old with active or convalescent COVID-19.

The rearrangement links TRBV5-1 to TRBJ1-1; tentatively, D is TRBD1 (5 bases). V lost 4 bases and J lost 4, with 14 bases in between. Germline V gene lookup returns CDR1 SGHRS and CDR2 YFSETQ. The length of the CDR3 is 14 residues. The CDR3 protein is CASSIGHHGTEAFF. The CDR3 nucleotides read TGCGCCAGCAGCATCGGACACCATGGCACTGAAGCTTTCTTT.

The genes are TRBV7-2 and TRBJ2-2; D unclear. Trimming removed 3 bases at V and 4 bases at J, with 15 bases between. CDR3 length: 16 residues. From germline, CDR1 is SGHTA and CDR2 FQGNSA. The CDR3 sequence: CASSFSSFESTGELFF. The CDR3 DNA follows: TGTGCCAGCAGCTTTTCCTCTTTTGAGAGCACCGGGGAGCTGTTTTTT.

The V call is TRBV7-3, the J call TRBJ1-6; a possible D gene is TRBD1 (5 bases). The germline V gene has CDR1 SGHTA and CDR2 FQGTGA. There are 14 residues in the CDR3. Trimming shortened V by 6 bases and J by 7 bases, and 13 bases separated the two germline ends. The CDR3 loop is CASRESGGNSPLHF. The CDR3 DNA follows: TGTGCCAGCAGGGAATCGGGGGGGAATTCACCCCTCCACTTT.

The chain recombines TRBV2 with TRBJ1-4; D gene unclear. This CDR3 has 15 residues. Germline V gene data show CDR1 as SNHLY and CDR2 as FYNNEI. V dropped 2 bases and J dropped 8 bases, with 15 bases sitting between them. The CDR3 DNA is TGTGCCAGCAGTGAATATCCCGGGTTAGGAGAAAAACTGTTTTTT. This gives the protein CASSEYPGLGEKLFF.

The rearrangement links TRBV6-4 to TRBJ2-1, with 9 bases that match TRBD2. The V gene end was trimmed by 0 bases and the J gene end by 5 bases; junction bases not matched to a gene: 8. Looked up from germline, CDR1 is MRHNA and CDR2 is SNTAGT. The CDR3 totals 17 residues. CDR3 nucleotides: TGTGCCAGCAGTGACTCCCAGACTAGCGGAGTGAACAATGAGCAGTTCTTC. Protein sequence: CASSDSQTSGVNNEQFF.

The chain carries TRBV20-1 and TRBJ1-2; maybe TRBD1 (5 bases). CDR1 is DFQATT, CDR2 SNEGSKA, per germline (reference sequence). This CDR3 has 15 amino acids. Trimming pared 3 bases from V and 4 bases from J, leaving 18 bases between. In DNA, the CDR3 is TGCAGTGCTAGTGTCAGAGCAGGGCAAATCTATGGCTACACCTTC. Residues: CSASVRAGQIYGYTF.

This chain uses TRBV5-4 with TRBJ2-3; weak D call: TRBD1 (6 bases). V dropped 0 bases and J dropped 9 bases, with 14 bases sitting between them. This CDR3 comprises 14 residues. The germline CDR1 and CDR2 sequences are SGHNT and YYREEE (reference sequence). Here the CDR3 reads CASSLVLRGNTQYF. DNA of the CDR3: TGTGCCAGCAGCTTGGTCTTAAGGGGGAACACGCAGTATTTT.

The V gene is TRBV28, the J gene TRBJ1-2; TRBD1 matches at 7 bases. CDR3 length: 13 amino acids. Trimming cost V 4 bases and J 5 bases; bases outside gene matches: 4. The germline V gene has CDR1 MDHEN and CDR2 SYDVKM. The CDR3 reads CASSYRGRYGYTF. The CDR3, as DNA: TGTGCCAGCAGTTACAGGGGCCGGTATGGCTACACCTTC.

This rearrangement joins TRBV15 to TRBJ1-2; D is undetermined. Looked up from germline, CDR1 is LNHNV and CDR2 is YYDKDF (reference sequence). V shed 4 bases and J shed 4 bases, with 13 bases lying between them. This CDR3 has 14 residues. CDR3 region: CATSTGRIAYGYTF. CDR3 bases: TGTGCCACCAGCACAGGCCGCATTGCCTATGGCTACACCTTC.

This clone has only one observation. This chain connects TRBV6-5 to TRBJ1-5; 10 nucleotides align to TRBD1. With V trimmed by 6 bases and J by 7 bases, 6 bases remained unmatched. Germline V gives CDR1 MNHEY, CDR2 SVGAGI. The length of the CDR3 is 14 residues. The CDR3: CASSRQGAHQPQHF. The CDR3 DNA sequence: TGTGCCAGCAGCCGACAGGGGGCTCACCAGCCCCAGCATTTT.

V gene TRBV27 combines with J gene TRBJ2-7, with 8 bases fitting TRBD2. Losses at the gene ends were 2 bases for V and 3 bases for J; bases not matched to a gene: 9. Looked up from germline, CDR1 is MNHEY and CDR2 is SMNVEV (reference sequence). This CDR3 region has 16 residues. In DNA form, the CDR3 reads TGTGCCAGCAGTTTAGCGGGAGGCACCGGTTTCTACGAGCAGTACTTC. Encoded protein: CASSLAGGTGFYEQYF.

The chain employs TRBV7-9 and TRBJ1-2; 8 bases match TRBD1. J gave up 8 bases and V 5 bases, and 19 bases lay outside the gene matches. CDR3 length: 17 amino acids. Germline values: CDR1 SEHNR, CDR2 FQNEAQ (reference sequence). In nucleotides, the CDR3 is TGTGCCAGCAGCCCACTTGAAGGGGACCGGGACAGGACCGGCTACACCTTC. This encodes CASSPLEGDRDRTGYTF.

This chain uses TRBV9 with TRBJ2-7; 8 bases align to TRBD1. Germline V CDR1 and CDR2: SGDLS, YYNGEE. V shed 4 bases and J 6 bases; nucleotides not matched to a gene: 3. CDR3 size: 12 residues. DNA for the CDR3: TGTGCCAGCAGCCTGACAGGGGTCGAGCAGTACTTC. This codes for CASSLTGVEQYF. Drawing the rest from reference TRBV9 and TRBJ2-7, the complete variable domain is DSGVTQTPKHLITATGQRVTLRCSPRSGDLSVYWYQQSLDQGLQFLIQYYNGEERAKGNILERFSAQQFPDLHSELNLSSLELGDSALYFCASSLTGVEQYFGPGTRLTVT.

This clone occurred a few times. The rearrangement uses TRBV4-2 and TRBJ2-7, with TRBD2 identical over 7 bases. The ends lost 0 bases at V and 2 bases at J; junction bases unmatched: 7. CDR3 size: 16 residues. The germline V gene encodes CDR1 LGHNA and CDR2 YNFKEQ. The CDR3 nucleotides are TGTGCCAGCAGCCAAGATGTTATCCTAGCGGCCTACGAGCAGTACTTC. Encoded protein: CASSQDVILAAYEQYF.

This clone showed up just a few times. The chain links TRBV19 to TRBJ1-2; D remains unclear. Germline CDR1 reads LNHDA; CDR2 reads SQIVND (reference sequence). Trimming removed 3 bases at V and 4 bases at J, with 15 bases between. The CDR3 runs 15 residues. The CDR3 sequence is CASSMGVGEGYGYTF. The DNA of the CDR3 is TGTGCCAGTAGTATGGGAGTCGGGGAGGGCTATGGCTACACCTTC.

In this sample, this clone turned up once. The CDR3 sequence is CASSWGLAGGKQFF. The DNA of the CDR3 is TGTGCCAGCAGCTGGGGACTAGCGGGAGGAAAGCAGTTCTTC. V gene TRBV7-9 combines with J gene TRBJ2-1; TRBD2 matches at 15 bases. V was clipped by 4 bases and J by 11 bases; unmatched bases: 3. The CDR3 is 14 amino acids. Germline V CDR1 and CDR2: SEHNR, FQNEAQ (reference sequence). Based on the CDR3 plus reference TRBV7-9 and TRBJ2-1, the full variable domain is DTGVSQNPRHKITKRGQNVTFRCDPISEHNRLYWYRQTLGQGPEFLTYFQNEAQLEKSRLLSDRFSAERPKGSFSTLEIQRTEQGDSAMYLCASSWGLAGGKQFFGPGTRLTVL.

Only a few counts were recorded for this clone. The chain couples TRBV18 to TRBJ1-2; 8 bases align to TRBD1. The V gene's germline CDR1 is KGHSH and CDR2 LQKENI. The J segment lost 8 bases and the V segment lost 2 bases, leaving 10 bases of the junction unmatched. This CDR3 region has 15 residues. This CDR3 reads CASSPGGRGLGGYTF. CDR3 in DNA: TGTGCCAGCTCACCAGGAGGCAGGGGGCTAGGAGGCTACACCTTC.

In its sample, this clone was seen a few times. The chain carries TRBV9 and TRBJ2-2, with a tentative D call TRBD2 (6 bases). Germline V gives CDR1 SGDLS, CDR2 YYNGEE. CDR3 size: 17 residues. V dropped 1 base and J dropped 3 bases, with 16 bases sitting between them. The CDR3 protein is CASSVLATTSDTGELFF. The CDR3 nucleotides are TGTGCCAGCAGCGTACTAGCGACGACGAGTGACACCGGGGAGCTGTTTTTT.

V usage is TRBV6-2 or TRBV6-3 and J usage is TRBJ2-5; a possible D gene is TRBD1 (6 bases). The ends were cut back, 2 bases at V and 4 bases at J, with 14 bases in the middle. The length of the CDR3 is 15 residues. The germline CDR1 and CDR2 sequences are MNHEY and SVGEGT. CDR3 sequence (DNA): TGTGCCAGCAGTTACCACCAGTCCAGGGGAGAGACCCAGTACTTC. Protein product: CASSYHQSRGETQYF.

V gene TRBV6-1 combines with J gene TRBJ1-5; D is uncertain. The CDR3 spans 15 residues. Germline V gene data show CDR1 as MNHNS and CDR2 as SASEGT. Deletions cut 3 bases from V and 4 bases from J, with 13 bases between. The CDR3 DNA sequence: TGTGCCAGCAGTGAGTCCGACCGGGGAAATCAGCCCCAGCATTTT. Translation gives CASSESDRGNQPQHF.

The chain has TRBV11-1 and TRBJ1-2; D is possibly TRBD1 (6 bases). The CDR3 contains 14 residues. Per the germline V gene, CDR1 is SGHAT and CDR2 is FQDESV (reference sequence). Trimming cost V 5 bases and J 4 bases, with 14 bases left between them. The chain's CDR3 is CASSANQGTYGYTF. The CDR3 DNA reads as TGTGCCAGCAGCGCGAACCAGGGGACCTATGGCTACACCTTC.

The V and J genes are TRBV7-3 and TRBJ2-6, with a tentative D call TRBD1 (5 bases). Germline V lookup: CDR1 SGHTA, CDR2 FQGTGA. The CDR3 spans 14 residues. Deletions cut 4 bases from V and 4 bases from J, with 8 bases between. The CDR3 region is CASSSPGGANVLTF. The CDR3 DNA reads TGTGCCAGCAGCTCCCCAGGGGGGGCCAACGTCCTGACTTTC.

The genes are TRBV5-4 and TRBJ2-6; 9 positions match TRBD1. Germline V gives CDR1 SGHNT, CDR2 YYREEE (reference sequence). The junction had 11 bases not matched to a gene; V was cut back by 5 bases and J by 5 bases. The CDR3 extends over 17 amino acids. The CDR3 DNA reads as TGTGCCAGCAGACTCCCGGGACAGGGAATGAGGGCCAACGTCCTGACTTTC. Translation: CASRLPGQGMRANVLTF.

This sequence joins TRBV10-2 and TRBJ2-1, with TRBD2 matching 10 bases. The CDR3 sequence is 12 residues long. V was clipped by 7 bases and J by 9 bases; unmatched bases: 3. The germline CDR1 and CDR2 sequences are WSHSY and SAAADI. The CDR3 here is CASTRLAGEQFF. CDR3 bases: TGCGCCAGCACTAGACTAGCGGGTGAGCAGTTCTTC.